These 10 T cell receptor beta chains share one sample of origin, sequenced in a study of shared clonotypes between healthy human individuals. This table comes from immunoSEQ multiplex PCR, and its TCRdb copy is limited to in-frame clones, with some not included. The data show 2.5 million or so clones, with roughly nine tenths seen just once and 0.14% held by the top ten. Material: naive CD4+ T cells sorted from blood. Described subset: CD45RA+ positively selected. These receptors came from a young man in good health.

This clone was counted once. The chain combines TRBV10-3 with TRBJ1-4; 9 positions agree with TRBD1. Losses at the gene ends were 11 bases for V and 7 bases for J; bases not matched to a gene: 8. Germline loops: CDR1 ENHRY, CDR2 SYGVKD. The CDR3 is 13 amino acids. The CDR3 protein is CASRDRDGEKLFF. The DNA of the CDR3 is TGTGCCTCCCGGGACAGGGACGGTGAAAAACTGTTTTTT.

CDR3 sequence reads: CASSTPGQEGIYGYTF. CDR3 DNA: TGTGCCAGTAGTACTCCCGGACAGGAAGGGATCTATGGCTACACCTTC. The V gene is TRBV19, the J gene TRBJ1-2; 7 bases are shared with TRBD1. The CDR3 runs to 16 residues. Germline trimming cut 4 bases from V and 4 bases from J; bases unmatched to any gene: 12. The V gene's germline CDR1 is LNHDA and CDR2 SQIVND (reference sequence).

The chain has TRBV27 and TRBJ1-1; a weak D match, TRBD1 (5 bases). The CDR3 loop spans 16 amino acids. Germline V gene sequence: CDR1 MNHEY, CDR2 SMNVEV (reference sequence). Trimming left V 6 bases short and J 3 bases short, with 20 bases between. The CDR3 loop reads CASRSWGRLGDTEAFF. CDR3 nucleotide sequence: TGTGCCAGCAGGAGTTGGGGACGTTTAGGGGACACTGAAGCTTTCTTT.

This chain links TRBV2 with TRBJ2-7; 9 positions agree with TRBD2. The V and J ends lost 6 bases and 4 bases, in that order; junction bases with no gene match: 10. Germline CDR1 and CDR2: SNHLY and FYNNEI. The CDR3 extends over 15 amino acids. This CDR3 reads CASSVTSGLIYEQYF. The CDR3 DNA sequence: TGTGCCAGCAGCGTGACTAGCGGACTTATTTACGAGCAGTACTTC.

V and J are TRBV19 and TRBJ2-7, with D unclear. The CDR3 runs to 13 residues. V was shortened by 3 bases and J by 3 bases, with 9 bases between the two germline ends. Germline V gives CDR1 LNHDA, CDR2 SQIVND (reference sequence). CDR3 loop: CASSMTADYEQYF. The CDR3 bases are TGTGCCAGTAGTATGACCGCCGACTACGAGCAGTACTTC. The whole variable domain, remainder taken from reference TRBV19 and TRBJ2-7, is DGGITQSPKYLFRKEGQNVTLSCEQNLNHDAMYWYRQDPGQGLRLIYYSQIVNDFQKGDIAEGYSVSREKKESFPLTVTSAQKNPTAFYLCASSMTADYEQYFGPGTRLTVT.

The chain has TRBV9 and TRBJ2-7; D may correspond to TRBD1 or TRBD2 (6 bases each). Trimming left V 2 bases short and J 5 bases short, with 17 bases between. This CDR3 contains 15 residues. Germline CDR1 reads SGDLS; CDR2 reads YYNGEE. In DNA, the CDR3 is TGTGCCAGCAGCGTGGGGGCACTAGCCTCTGACGAGCAGTACTTC. Its protein is CASSVGALASDEQYF.

The V gene is TRBV12-2, the J gene TRBJ1-5; the table gives TRBD1 as D, unverified against the DNA. TRBV12-2 is a listed pseudogene. The CDR3 runs to 15 residues. CDR3 region: CASRPNRASNQPQHF. In nucleotides, the CDR3 is TGTGCAAGTCGGCCGAACAGGGCCAGCAATCAGCCCCAGCATTTT.

The V and J genes are TRBV13 and TRBJ1-4; D might be TRBD1 (6 bases). With 5 bases removed from V and 8 bases from J, the gap between germline ends came to 18 bases. This CDR3 is 15 amino acids long. Germline V gene sequence: CDR1 PRHDT, CDR2 FYEKMQ (reference sequence). DNA for the CDR3: TGTGCCAGCAGCCCCCCGCAGGGGCATCGGGAAAAACTGTTTTTT. Translated: CASSPPQGHREKLFF. Full variable domain (outside the CDR3, taken from reference TRBV13 and TRBJ1-4): AAGVIQSPRHLIKEKRETATLKCYPIPRHDTVYWYQQGPGQDPQFLISFYEKMQSDKGSIPDRFSAQQFSDYHSELNMSSLELGDSALYFCASSPPQGHREKLFFGSGTQLSVL.

Worth noting for this clone: The sample holds other DNA sequences that translate to the same CDR3. The chain links TRBV6-6 to TRBJ2-7; weak D call: TRBD2 (6 bases). V was pared by 0 bases and J by 2 bases, with 8 bases between. CDR3 length: 14 amino acids. Germline loops: CDR1 MNHNY, CDR2 SVGAGI (reference sequence). The CDR3 loop reads CASSYSTGAYEQYF. CDR3 sequence (DNA): TGTGCCAGCAGTTACTCAACGGGGGCCTACGAGCAGTACTTC.

This rearrangement joins TRBV27 to TRBJ2-3; D ambiguous. The germline V and J ends were trimmed by 1 base and 3 bases, with 11 bases remaining between them. Germline-derived CDR1 and CDR2 are MNHEY and SMNVEV (reference sequence). The CDR3 runs 15 residues. The CDR3 here is CASSLWYARTDTQYF. The CDR3 DNA follows: TGTGCCAGCAGTTTATGGTACGCTCGGACAGATACGCAGTATTTT.